This T cell receptor (beta chain) was recorded in a study of T cell responses to AZD1222 COVID-19 vaccine. With regard to this clone: The antigen remains undetermined.

Pooled together were second doses at about 4 or about 12 weeks. Study results and limitations: The donor cohort was predominantly white British with a female majority, and clonal diversity may have been underestimated. Only a handful of AZD1222 recipients, roughly 6 in all, had baseline seropositivity.

Sequenced by immunoSEQ multiplex PCR; TCRdb stores in-frame clones only, minus some. The table shows 180,000 or so clones, with about 92% occurring only once. The CDR3 consists of 14 residues. Per the germline V gene, CDR1 is LNHDA and CDR2 is SQIVND (reference sequence). V dropped 7 bases and J dropped 0 bases, with 10 bases sitting between them. The sequencing here drew on peripheral blood, taken 28 days after the second AZD1222 dose. The source of this sequence is an adult who received the AZD1222 COVID-19 vaccine. The chain has TRBV19 and TRBJ1-3, with a tentative D call TRBD1 (5 bases). The CDR3 coding sequence is TGTGCCAGTACTGTGGGACTCTCTGGAAACACCATATATTTT. Its protein product is CASTVGLSGNTIYF.